These 19 T cell receptor beta chains share one sample of origin, sequenced in a study of cytomegalovirus exposure and HLA in healthy donors. PCR employed 60 Vbeta and 13 Jbeta primers. The method was immunoSEQ multiplex PCR; TCRdb's version includes in-frame clones alone and lacks a portion of them. The data hold over 100,000 clones, with 70% observed a single time. The sequencing input was PBMCs. The receptors here all came from a young man in good health and CMV-seropositive.

The chain has TRBV9 and TRBJ2-3, with 9 bases lining up with TRBD2. Unmatched junction bases numbered 13, after V lost 4 bases and J lost 4 bases. Germline-derived CDR1 and CDR2 are SGDLS and YYNGEE. The CDR3 covers 17 residues. CDR3 nucleotides: TGTGCCAGCAGCCCCGTGGTAGCGGGGGACCCGCCAGATACGCAGTATTTT. Protein: CASSPVVAGDPPDTQYF.

The rearrangement uses TRBV4-1 and TRBJ1-6; D is undetermined. V lost 3 bases and J 0 bases, leaving 3 bases between the germline ends. The CDR3 consists of 14 residues. The germline CDR1 and CDR2 sequences are MGHRA and YSYEKL. Here the CDR3 DNA reads TGCGCCAGCAGCCAGAGCTCCTATAATTCACCCCTCCACTTT. Translating it yields CASSQSSYNSPLHF.

This chain joins TRBV4-2 and TRBJ2-2, with TRBD2 matching over 7 bases. The CDR3 extends over 16 amino acids. Germline loops: CDR1 LGHNA, CDR2 YNFKEQ. Trimming took 0 bases from V and 3 from J; bases not matched to a gene: 4. The CDR3 DNA reads TGTGCCAGCAGCCAAGATCCAGCGGGGTACACCGGGGAGCTGTTTTTT. It translates to CASSQDPAGYTGELFF.

In DNA, the CDR3 is TGTGCCAGCAGTGAAGTCAGGGTTGGGCAGGGGGTCGCCAGGGACTATGGCTACACCTTC. Its translation: CASSEVRVGQGVARDYGYTF. The chain uses TRBV2 and TRBJ1-2; TRBD1 aligns across 7 bases. The CDR3 covers 20 residues. The ends lost 1 base at V and 3 bases at J; junction bases unmatched: 20. Germline V lookup: CDR1 SNHLY, CDR2 FYNNEI.

This clone was observed a few times. The chain has TRBV10-3 and TRBJ1-1, with D uncertain. Between the trimmed V and J ends, which lost 3 bases and 7 bases, there was a span of 9 bases. In germline, CDR1 is ENHRY, CDR2 SYGVKD. The length of the CDR3 is 12 residues. DNA of the CDR3: TGTGCCATCAGTGACCGGGAGAATGAAGCTTTCTTT. Its protein product is CAISDRENEAFF.

The rearrangement links TRBV11-2 to TRBJ2-3; 9 bases align to TRBD2. Per germline, CDR1 SGHAT and CDR2 FQNNGV. The CDR3 extends over 16 amino acids. J was trimmed by 1 base and V by 2 bases; bases with no gene match: 4. The CDR3 here is CASSLNLAGGTDTQYF. CDR3 nucleotides: TGTGCCAGCAGCTTAAACTTAGCGGGAGGCACAGATACGCAGTATTTT.

The chain combines TRBV5-6 with TRBJ2-6; 7 positions agree with TRBD1. The V gene's germline CDR1 is SGHDT and CDR2 YYEEEE. The junction had 4 bases not matched to a gene; V was cut back by 3 bases and J by 4 bases. The CDR3 is 15 amino acids. CDR3 region: CASSSTGSGANVLTF. DNA of the CDR3: TGTGCCAGCAGCTCGACAGGGTCGGGGGCCAACGTCCTGACTTTC.

CDR3 sequence (DNA): TGTGCCAGCAGCTTATCAGCGTTATCGAACACCGGGGAGCTGTTTTTT. Amino acids: CASSLSALSNTGELFF. The chain uses TRBV5-8 and TRBJ2-2; D is undetermined. The germline CDR1 and CDR2 sequences are SGHTS and YDEGEE. V was shortened by 2 bases and J by 0 bases, with 11 bases between the two germline ends. The CDR3 extends over 16 amino acids.

The sample holds one count of this clone. The CDR3 is CASRAGLAGGPGELFF. For the CDR3, the DNA is TGTGCCAGCAGGGCCGGACTAGCGGGAGGGCCCGGGGAGCTGTTTTTT. This chain joins TRBV2 and TRBJ2-2, with TRBD2 matching over 15 bases. Germline V gene lookup returns CDR1 SNHLY and CDR2 FYNNEI. This CDR3 contains 16 residues. With V trimmed by 6 bases and J by 6 bases, 5 bases remained unmatched.

This sequence joins TRBV27 and TRBJ2-6; D is ambiguous. The V end lost 4 bases, the J end lost 0 bases, and 7 bases lay between the germline ends. Germline CDR1 MNHEY, CDR2 SMNVEV (reference sequence). This CDR3 is 15 amino acids long. The CDR3 DNA is TGTGCCAGCAGTTACAGCCTCTCTGGGGCCAACGTCCTGACTTTC. Translation: CASSYSLSGANVLTF.

This rearrangement joins TRBV4-3 to TRBJ1-1, with 7 positions matching TRBD1. The CDR3 sequence is 20 residues long. CDR1 is LGHNA and CDR2 is YSLEER in the germline V gene. J gave up 0 bases and V 0 bases, and 16 bases lay outside the gene matches. CDR3 protein: CASSQDYIKGALGMNTEAFF. Here the CDR3 DNA reads TGCGCCAGCAGCCAAGACTATATTAAGGGGGCTCTCGGGATGAACACTGAAGCTTTCTTT.

A few counts support this clone. The chain combines TRBV6-8 with TRBJ2-5; TRBD2 might be the D (5 bases). V was shortened by 0 bases and J by 4 bases, with 9 bases between the two germline ends. The CDR3 has 14 amino acids. Looked up from germline, CDR1 is MNHGY and CDR2 is SAAAGT. CDR3 in DNA: TGTGCCAGCAGTTACTCGGCTAGCACAGAGACCCAGTACTTC. This gives the protein CASSYSASTETQYF.

The gene calls are TRBV6-6 and TRBJ2-5; 9 bases fit TRBD1. V shed 2 bases and J 5 bases; nucleotides not matched to a gene: 9. The length of the CDR3 is 16 residues. In germline, CDR1 is MNHNY, CDR2 SVGAGI (reference sequence). This CDR3 reads CASSYIDGQGYETQYF. The CDR3 DNA is TGTGCCAGCAGTTACATAGACGGACAGGGGTACGAGACCCAGTACTTC.

The chain couples TRBV6-6 to TRBJ2-7; D is possibly TRBD2 (6 bases). The CDR3 contains 13 residues. Germline values: CDR1 MNHNY, CDR2 SVGAGI (reference sequence). V gave up 4 bases and J gave up 6 bases, with 13 bases separating them. DNA for the CDR3: TGTGCCAGCAGTTCGACTAGAACTGGCGAGCAGTACGTC. This codes for CASSSTRTGEQYV.

The chain recombines TRBV2 with TRBJ1-5; D gene ambiguous. The CDR3 sequence is 19 residues long. The V and J ends lost 3 bases and 2 bases respectively, with 23 bases between them. CDR1 and CDR2 (germline): SNHLY, FYNNEI. In DNA form, the CDR3 reads TGTGCCAGCAGTGATTCCGCCGAGGCAGAGATCTTAGGCAATCAGCCCCAGCATTTT. The encoded protein is CASSDSAEAEILGNQPQHF.

The rearrangement joins TRBV30 to TRBJ1-3; D not certain. From germline, CDR1 is GTSNPN and CDR2 SVGIG (reference sequence). With 3 bases removed from V and 4 bases from J, the gap between germline ends came to 4 bases. This CDR3 has 11 amino acids. CDR3 bases: TGTGCCTGGAGAGAGGGAAACACCATATATTTT. Amino acids: CAWREGNTIYF.

J is TRBJ2-1 and V is TRBV9; 8 bases match TRBD2. The CDR3 runs 16 residues. V lost 0 bases and J lost 4; bases outside the gene matches: 6. Per germline, CDR1 SGDLS and CDR2 YYNGEE. CDR3 residues: CASSVELAAVYNEQFF. The CDR3 DNA reads as TGTGCCAGCAGCGTAGAACTAGCGGCAGTATACAATGAGCAGTTCTTC.

The gene calls are TRBV9 and TRBJ1-6; a weak D match, TRBD1 (6 bases). The CDR3 totals 16 residues. V was shortened by 3 bases and J by 3 bases, with 13 bases between the two germline ends. The germline V gene has CDR1 SGDLS and CDR2 YYNGEE. This chain's CDR3 is CASSGSTGGYNSPLHF. The CDR3 DNA sequence: TGTGCCAGCAGCGGGTCGACAGGAGGCTATAATTCACCCCTCCACTTT.

The chain carries TRBV29-1 and TRBJ1-1; possibly TRBD1 for D (6 bases). The CDR3 consists of 14 residues. The germline V gene has CDR1 SQVTM and CDR2 ANQGSEA. Trimming removed 1 base from V and 5 bases from J, with 14 bases in between. The chain's CDR3 is CSVEAPDSTTEAFF. The CDR3 DNA follows: TGCAGCGTTGAAGCACCGGACAGTACGACTGAAGCTTTCTTT.